Following are 20 T cell receptor beta chains from one sample sequenced in a study of HIV-infected patients and healthy controls. From the 5' RACE reads, TCRdb called clonotypes with MiXCR, one entry per CDR3 protein. The sample shows over 55,000 distinct CDR3 sequences, about 15% of them seen only once. Specimen: CD4+ T cells from blood. These receptors came from a human donor in good health.

The chain combines TRBV18 with TRBJ1-1; D remains unclear. The CDR3 length is 14 residues. Germline lookup yields CDR1 KGHSH and CDR2 LQKENI. V was pared by 3 bases and J by 0 bases, with 8 bases between. The CDR3 bases are TGTGCCAGCTCACCCGGGAGCATGAACACTGAAGCTTTCTTT. This translates into CASSPGSMNTEAFF.

There are many counts of this clonotype. This chain uses TRBV29-1 with TRBJ1-2; 7 bases agree with TRBD1. Trimming took 1 base from V and 6 from J; bases not matched to a gene: 11. CDR3 size: 15 residues. Germline-derived CDR1 and CDR2 are SQVTM and ANQGSEA. CDR3 DNA: TGCAGCGTTGAAGGGGACAGCCTTCCCGGACATGGCTACACCTTC. Its protein is CSVEGDSLPGHGYTF.

This clonotype was seen more than once but under ten times. The chain joins TRBV12-3 or TRBV12-4 to TRBJ2-1, with D perhaps matching TRBD1 (5 bases). V was trimmed by 2 bases and J by 7 bases, leaving 18 bases between them. This CDR3 is 16 amino acids long. The CDR3 loop is CASSLIVAGKLNEQFF. The CDR3 DNA reads as TGTGCCAGCAGTTTAATCGTGGCAGGGAAGTTGAATGAGCAGTTCTTC.

CDR3 sequence (DNA): TGTGCCAGTAGTATAGGGCAGGGCTTTGAGCAGTTCTTC. Translated, it gives CASSIGQGFEQFF. The V call is TRBV19, the J call TRBJ2-1; D is possibly TRBD1 (5 bases). Per germline, CDR1 LNHDA and CDR2 SQIVND (reference sequence). Trimming pared 1 base from V and 9 bases from J, leaving 10 bases between. The CDR3 sequence is 13 residues long.

This clonotype appeared a single time. V and J are TRBV6-5 and TRBJ1-1; possible D gene TRBD1, 5 bases. V was shortened by 5 bases and J by 0 bases, with 7 bases between the two germline ends. CDR1 is MNHEY, CDR2 SVGAGI, per germline. This CDR3 comprises 13 residues. The CDR3 loop is CASSRQLNTEAFF. DNA of the CDR3: TGTGCCAGCAGTCGACAGTTGAACACTGAAGCTTTCTTT.

Turning to this clonotype: One junction end does not reproduce the germline sequence, and a read error may be involved. The V call is TRBV2, the J call TRBJ1-5; 8 positions agree with TRBD1. The CDR3 covers 18 residues. CDR1 and CDR2 from the germline V gene are SNHLY and FYNNEI. The CDR3 reads CASRPGQGPIYSNQPRHF. CDR3 nucleotides: TGTGCCAGCAGGCCAGGACAGGGCCCCATCTATAGCAATCAGCCCCGGCATTTT.

In its sample, this clonotype was seen a few times. The V call is TRBV6-2 or TRBV6-3, the J call TRBJ1-1, with D tentatively TRBD1 (6 bases). V was trimmed by 0 bases and J by 3 bases, leaving 17 bases between them. The CDR3 spans 17 residues. Germline V lookup: CDR1 MNHEY, CDR2 SVGEGT. The CDR3 DNA follows: TGTGCCAGCAGTTACTCTGGCAGGGGCGTAAGTCACACTGAAGCTTTCTTT. It is translated as CASSYSGRGVSHTEAFF.

The V gene is TRBV29-1, the J gene TRBJ1-1; D uncertain. Germline CDR1 is SQVTM and CDR2 is ANQGSEA. The CDR3 consists of 11 residues. Trimming left V 4 bases short and J 4 bases short, with 7 bases between. CDR3 coding DNA: TGCAGCGTTGGAAGGGTCACTGAAGCTTTCTTT. Amino acids: CSVGRVTEAFF.

The chain combines TRBV4-3 with TRBJ2-5; the match to TRBD1 covers 7 bases. Germline assignment: CDR1 LGHNA and CDR2 YSLEER. The J segment lost 5 bases and the V segment lost 2 bases, leaving 5 bases of the junction unmatched. There are 14 residues in the CDR3. In nucleotides, the CDR3 is TGCGCCAGCAGCCAAACAGGGGCTGGGGAGACCCAGTACTTC. Translation gives CASSQTGAGETQYF.

The chain carries TRBV12-3 or TRBV12-4 and TRBJ1-2; the D is unclear. The V and J ends lost 3 bases and 12 bases respectively, with 23 bases between them. This CDR3 is 15 amino acids long. The CDR3 region has the DNA TGTGCCAGCAGTTTTGTAGGCGGGCAGGACTATTTACACACCTTC. The encoded protein is CASSFVGGQDYLHTF.

This clonotype was counted only a few times. J is TRBJ2-7 and V is TRBV19, with 9 bases identical to TRBD1. J lost 5 bases, V lost 4 bases, and 9 bases had no gene match. This CDR3 region has 15 residues. Germline V gene sequence: CDR1 LNHDA, CDR2 SQIVND (reference sequence). CDR3 loop: CASSTSGTGRNEQYF. As DNA, the CDR3 is TGTGCCAGTAGTACCTCCGGGACAGGGAGGAACGAGCAGTACTTC.

The genes are TRBV18 and TRBJ2-3, with 8 bases that match TRBD1. The CDR3 spans 17 residues. Germline-derived CDR1 and CDR2 are KGHSH and LQKENI. V lost 4 bases, J lost 4 bases, and 13 bases stayed unmatched. This CDR3 reads CASSLRGSTGVPDTQYF. The CDR3 DNA is TGTGCCAGCTCACTTCGGGGTTCGACAGGGGTCCCAGATACGCAGTATTTT.

Many counts were recorded for this clonotype. The chain joins TRBV29-1 to TRBJ2-3; a weak D match, TRBD1 (6 bases). CDR3 length equals 11 residues. V dropped 8 bases and J dropped 3 bases, with 9 bases sitting between them. Per germline, CDR1 SQVTM and CDR2 ANQGSEA. CDR3 coding DNA: TGCAGCTTGAGGGGGACAGATACGCAGTATTTT. This encodes CSLRGTDTQYF.

This clonotype was counted many times. The chain combines TRBV7-2 with TRBJ1-6; a possible D gene is TRBD1 (5 bases). The CDR3 extends over 15 amino acids. The ends were cut back, 5 bases at V and 6 bases at J, with 14 bases in the middle. Germline values: CDR1 SGHTA, CDR2 FQGNSA. CDR3 DNA: TGTGCCAGCAGCCTTTCCCGGGACGGTAATTCACCCCTCCACTTT. Its translation is CASSLSRDGNSPLHF.

This chain uses TRBV5-4 with TRBJ1-1; no firm D call. The CDR3 runs to 14 residues. CDR1 is SGHNT and CDR2 is YYREEE in the germline V gene (reference sequence). The V end lost 6 bases, the J end lost 1 base, and 13 bases lay between the germline ends. The CDR3 DNA reads as TGTGCCAGCAAGACTATTGAAACGAACACTGAAGCTTTCTTT. It yields the protein CASKTIETNTEAFF.

In DNA form, the CDR3 reads TGTGCCAGCCGACCCCCCTCCGGGGCCGCCTTTTCGGGCAATCAGCCCCAGCATTTT. Its translation: CASRPPSGAAFSGNQPQHF. This chain joins TRBV6-6 and TRBJ1-5; TRBD1 is a possible D gene (5 bases). The CDR3 loop spans 19 amino acids. CDR1 and CDR2 (germline): MNHNY, SVGAGI (reference sequence). Trimming shortened V by 8 bases and J by 2 bases, and 28 bases separated the two germline ends.

The J gene is TRBJ1-2, the V gene TRBV4-3; no firm D call. The germline V and J ends were trimmed by 0 bases and 2 bases, with 10 bases remaining between them. This CDR3 region has 15 residues. Germline loops: CDR1 LGHNA, CDR2 YSLEER. The CDR3 coding sequence is TGCGCCAGCAGCCAAGATACTTTGGGGAACTATGGCTACACCTTC. It translates to CASSQDTLGNYGYTF.

The chain joins TRBV7-2 to TRBJ2-2; D may be TRBD1 (5 bases). Germline V gene sequence: CDR1 SGHTA, CDR2 FQGNSA. The V end lost 5 bases, the J end lost 2 bases, and 15 bases lay between the germline ends. The CDR3 totals 16 residues. The DNA of the CDR3 is TGTGCCAGCAGCAAGCGCTCGACAGCTAACACCGGGGAGCTGTTTTTT. This encodes CASSKRSTANTGELFF.

This clonotype was picked up a small number of times. The V call is TRBV2, the J call TRBJ2-3, with D uncertain. The germline V gene has CDR1 SNHLY and CDR2 FYNNEI. CDR3 length: 11 residues. Trimming left V 6 bases short and J 7 bases short, with 8 bases between. DNA of the CDR3: TGTGCCAGCAGAATAGCACATACGCAGTATTTT. It specifies CASRIAHTQYF. Filled out from reference TRBV2 and TRBJ2-3, the complete variable domain reads EPEVTQTPSHQVTQMGQEVILRCVPISNHLYFYWYRQILGQKVEFLVSFYNNEISEKSEIFDDQFSVERPDGSNFTLKIRSTKLEDSAMYFCASRIAHTQYFGPGTRLTVL.

This clonotype was found many times. This chain uses TRBV7-9 with TRBJ1-5, with 10 bases matching TRBD1. V trimming: 6 bases; J trimming: 5 bases; junction bases outside the gene matches: 16. Germline V gene sequence: CDR1 SEHNR, CDR2 FQNEAQ (reference sequence). The length of the CDR3 is 18 residues. The CDR3 nucleotides read TGTGCCAGCAGAAACCAAAGATCCGGGACAGGGGAAGATCAGCCCCAGCATTTT. As protein: CASRNQRSGTGEDQPQHF.